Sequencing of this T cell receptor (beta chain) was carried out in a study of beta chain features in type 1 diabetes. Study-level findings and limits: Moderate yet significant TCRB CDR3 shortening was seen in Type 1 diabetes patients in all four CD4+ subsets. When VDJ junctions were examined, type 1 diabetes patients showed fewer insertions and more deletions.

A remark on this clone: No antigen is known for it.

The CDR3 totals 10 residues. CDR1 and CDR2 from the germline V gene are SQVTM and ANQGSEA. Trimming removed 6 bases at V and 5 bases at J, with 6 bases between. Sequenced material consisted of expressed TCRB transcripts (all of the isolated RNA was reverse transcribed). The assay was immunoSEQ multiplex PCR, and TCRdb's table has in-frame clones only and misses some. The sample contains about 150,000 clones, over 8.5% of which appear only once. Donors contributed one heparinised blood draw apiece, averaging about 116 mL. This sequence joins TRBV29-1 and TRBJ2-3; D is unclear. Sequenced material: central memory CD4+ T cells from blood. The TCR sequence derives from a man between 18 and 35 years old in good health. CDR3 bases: TGCAGCGTCGGCGAAGATACGCAGTATTTT. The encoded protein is CSVGEDTQYF.